This is a list of T cell receptor beta chains from one sample in a study of blood T cell repertoires in COVID-19. The method was immunoSEQ multiplex PCR; TCRdb's version includes in-frame clones alone and lacks a portion of them. The table has some 160,000 clones, around four fifths seen once. The specimen sequenced was peripheral blood. Every receptor here comes from a woman over 75 with COVID-19, enrolled during active disease. Both conserved end residues are part of each CDR3.

cdr3_length,v_call,j_call,cdr3_aa
11,TRBV20-1,TRBJ1-2,CSARDQGSYTF
11,TRBV6-2/TRBV6-3,TRBJ2-7,CASSSAYEQYF
13,TRBV12-3/TRBV12-4,TRBJ2-7,CASSTGFLGEQYF
15,TRBV28,TRBJ2-7,CASTLSGLGVYEQYF
19,TRBV24-1,TRBJ2-1,CATRNSGTSGRAAYNEQFF
15,TRBV24-1,TRBJ2-1,CATSDPSGRINEQFF
16,TRBV7-2,TRBJ2-1,CASSPLGGGYYNEQFF
15,TRBV3-1/TRBV3-2,TRBJ2-3,CASSQEWLAGPTQYF
15,TRBV5-1,TRBJ2-2,CASSLAGWATGELFF
15,TRBV7-7,TRBJ2-1,CASSPQGSPYNEQFF
15,TRBV6-2/TRBV6-3,TRBJ2-5,CASSSRLAVRGTQYF
15,TRBV3-1/TRBV3-2,TRBJ2-6,CASSHGVSGANVLTF
14,TRBV28,TRBJ1-2,CASSSPGVPYGYTF
14,TRBV11-3,TRBJ2-2,CASSYGLPTGELFF
15,TRBV9,TRBJ1-1,CASTLDQMPNTEAFF
13,TRBV12-3/TRBV12-4,TRBJ2-1,CASERGNYNEQFF
14,TRBV4-2,TRBJ2-7,CASSQDWASYEQYF
14,TRBV30,TRBJ1-6,CAWSVSAGGTPLHF
11,TRBV6-5,TRBJ1-1,CASSFSSRAFF
12,TRBV28,TRBJ2-7,CASNSPAYEQYF
14,TRBV18,TRBJ2-7,CASSPLGESYEQYF
15,TRBV24-1,TRBJ2-2,CATRRGLANTGELFF
14,TRBV6-5,TRBJ1-3,CASSHISSGNTIYF
21,TRBV4-2,TRBJ2-3,CASSQVFGPSGGIEITDTQYF
17,TRBV27,TRBJ2-2,CASSLRRGGIGSGELFF
13,TRBV4-2,TRBJ1-1,CASSHQGDTEAFF
13,TRBV19,TRBJ1-3,CASGNRGMNTIYF
12,TRBV2,TRBJ1-6,CASRTGDSPLHF
11,TRBV5-1,TRBJ2-5,CASALVETQYF
11,TRBV6-6,TRBJ2-1,CASRRERKQFF
13,TRBV5-8,TRBJ1-1,CASSLGRGWEAFF
16,TRBV9,TRBJ1-3,CASSVARDRVMDTIYF
15,TRBV7-8,TRBJ2-3,CASTPGSIVTDTQYF
18,TRBV5-1,TRBJ2-2,CASSSYPPGQGYTGELFF
11,TRBV28,TRBJ2-7,CASRSPNEQYF
17,TRBV7-2,TRBJ1-6,CASSLDQRGSYNSPLHF
12,TRBV2,TRBJ2-5,CASSTDEGTQYF
17,TRBV3-1/TRBV3-2,TRBJ2-2,CASSQGSTGSLSGELFF
19,TRBV27,TRBJ1-1,CASSYRTGGEIKTNTEAFF
14,TRBV19,TRBJ2-5,CASSILGAQETQYF
16,TRBV3-1/TRBV3-2,TRBJ2-5,CASSRPGGGGWETQYF
15,TRBV5-1,TRBJ2-3,CASSLGGGAADTQYF
15,TRBV5-1,TRBJ2-7,CASSPAGGLGYEQYF
14,TRBV7-2,TRBJ2-7,CASSAHPGGPEQYF